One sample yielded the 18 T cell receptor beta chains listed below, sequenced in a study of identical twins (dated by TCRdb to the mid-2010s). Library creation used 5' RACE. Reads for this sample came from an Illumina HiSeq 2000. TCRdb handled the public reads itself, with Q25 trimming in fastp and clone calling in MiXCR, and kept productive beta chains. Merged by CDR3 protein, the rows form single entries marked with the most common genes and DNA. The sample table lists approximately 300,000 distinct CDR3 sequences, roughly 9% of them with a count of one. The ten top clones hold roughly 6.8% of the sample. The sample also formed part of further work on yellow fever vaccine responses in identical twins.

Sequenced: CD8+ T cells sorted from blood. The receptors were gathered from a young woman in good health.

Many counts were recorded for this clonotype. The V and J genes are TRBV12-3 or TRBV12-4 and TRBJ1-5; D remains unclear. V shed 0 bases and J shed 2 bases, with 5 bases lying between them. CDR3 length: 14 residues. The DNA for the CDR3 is TGTGCCAGCAGTTTAGCGGGTGGCAATCAGCCCCAGCATTTT. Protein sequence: CASSLAGGNQPQHF.

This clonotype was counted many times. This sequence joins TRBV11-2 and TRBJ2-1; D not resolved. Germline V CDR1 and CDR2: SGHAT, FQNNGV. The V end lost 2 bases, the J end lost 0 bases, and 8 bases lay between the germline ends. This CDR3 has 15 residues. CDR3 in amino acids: CASSLYASSYNEQFF. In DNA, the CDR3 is TGTGCCAGCAGCTTATATGCCAGCTCCTACAATGAGCAGTTCTTC.

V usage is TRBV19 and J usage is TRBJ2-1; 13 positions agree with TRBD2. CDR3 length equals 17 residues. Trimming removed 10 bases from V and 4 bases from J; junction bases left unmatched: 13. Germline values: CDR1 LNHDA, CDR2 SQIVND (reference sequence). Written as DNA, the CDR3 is TGTGCCACCACTAATACCCCACTAGCGGGAGGGTACAATGAGCAGTTCTTC. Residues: CATTNTPLAGGYNEQFF.

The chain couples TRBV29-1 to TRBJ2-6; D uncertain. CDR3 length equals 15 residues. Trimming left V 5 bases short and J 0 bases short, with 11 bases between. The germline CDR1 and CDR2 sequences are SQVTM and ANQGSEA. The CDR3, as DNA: TGCAGCGTTCGCGTAGGAAGCTCTGGGGCCAACGTCCTGACTTTC. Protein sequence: CSVRVGSSGANVLTF.

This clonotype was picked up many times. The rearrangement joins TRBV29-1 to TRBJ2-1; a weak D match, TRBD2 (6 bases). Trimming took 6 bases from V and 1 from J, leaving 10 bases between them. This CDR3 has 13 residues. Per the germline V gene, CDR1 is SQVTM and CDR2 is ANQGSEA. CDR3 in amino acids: CSVTAGSYNEQFF. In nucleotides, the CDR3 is TGCAGCGTCACGGCGGGGTCCTACAATGAGCAGTTCTTC.

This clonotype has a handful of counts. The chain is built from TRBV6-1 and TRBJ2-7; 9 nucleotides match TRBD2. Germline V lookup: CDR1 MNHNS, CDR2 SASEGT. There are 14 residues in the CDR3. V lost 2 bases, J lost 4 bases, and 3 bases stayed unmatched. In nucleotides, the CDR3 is TGTGCCAGCAGTGAACGGCGGGGGGGGTACGAGCAGTACTTC. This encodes CASSERRGGYEQYF.

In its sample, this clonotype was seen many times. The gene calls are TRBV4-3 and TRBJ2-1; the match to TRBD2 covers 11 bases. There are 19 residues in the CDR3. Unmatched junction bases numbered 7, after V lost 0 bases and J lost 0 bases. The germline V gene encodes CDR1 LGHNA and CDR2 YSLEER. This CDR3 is CASSQEIGTSGISYNEQFF. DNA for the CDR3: TGCGCCAGCAGCCAAGAAATCGGGACTAGCGGAATCTCCTACAATGAGCAGTTCTTC.

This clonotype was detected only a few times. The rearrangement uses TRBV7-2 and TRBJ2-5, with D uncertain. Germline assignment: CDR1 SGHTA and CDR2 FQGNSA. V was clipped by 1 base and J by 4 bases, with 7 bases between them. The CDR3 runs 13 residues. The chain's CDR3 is CASSLVVRETQYF. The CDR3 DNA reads TGTGCCAGCAGCTTAGTGGTTCGAGAGACCCAGTACTTC.

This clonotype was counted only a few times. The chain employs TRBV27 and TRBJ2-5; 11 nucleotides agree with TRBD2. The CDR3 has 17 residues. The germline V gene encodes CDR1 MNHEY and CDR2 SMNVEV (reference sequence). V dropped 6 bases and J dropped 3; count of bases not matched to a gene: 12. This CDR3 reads CASSQGVASGGKETQYF. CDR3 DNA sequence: TGTGCCAGCAGCCAGGGCGTGGCTAGCGGGGGGAAAGAGACCCAGTACTTC.

The CDR3 nucleotides read TGCGCCAGCAGCGCCGACCGGGGACAGGTCTCCTACGAGCAGTACTTC. Translated, it gives CASSADRGQVSYEQYF. V and J are TRBV5-1 and TRBJ2-7, with TRBD1 matching 8 bases. From germline, CDR1 is SGHRS and CDR2 YFSETQ. This CDR3 has 16 residues. V shed 4 bases, J shed 0 bases, and the junction held 9 bases outside the gene matches. Combining the CDR3 with reference TRBV5-1 and TRBJ2-7 gives the whole variable domain KAGVTQTPRYLIKTRGQQVTLSCSPISGHRSVSWYQQTPGQGLQFLFEYFSETQRNKGNFPGRFSGRQFSNSRSEMNVSTLELGDSALYLCASSADRGQVSYEQYFGPGTRLTVT.

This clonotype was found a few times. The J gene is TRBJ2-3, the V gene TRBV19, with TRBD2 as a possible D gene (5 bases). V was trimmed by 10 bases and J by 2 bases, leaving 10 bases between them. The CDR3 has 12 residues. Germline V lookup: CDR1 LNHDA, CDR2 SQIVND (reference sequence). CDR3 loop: CATERYTDTQYF. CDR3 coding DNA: TGTGCCACCGAGCGGTACACAGATACGCAGTATTTT.

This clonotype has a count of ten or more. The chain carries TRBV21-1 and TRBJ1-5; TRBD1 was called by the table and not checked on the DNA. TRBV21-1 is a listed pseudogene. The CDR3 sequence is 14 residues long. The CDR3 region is CASRGTGNNQPQHF. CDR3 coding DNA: TGTGCCAGCAGGGGGACAGGAAACAATCAGCCCCAGCATTTT.

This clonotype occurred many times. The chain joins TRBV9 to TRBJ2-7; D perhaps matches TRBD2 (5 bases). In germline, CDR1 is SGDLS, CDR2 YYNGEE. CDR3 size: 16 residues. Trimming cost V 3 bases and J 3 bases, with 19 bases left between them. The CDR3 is CASSEGSDSTLYEQYF. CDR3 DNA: TGTGCCAGCAGCGAAGGGAGTGACTCTACCCTCTACGAGCAGTACTTC.

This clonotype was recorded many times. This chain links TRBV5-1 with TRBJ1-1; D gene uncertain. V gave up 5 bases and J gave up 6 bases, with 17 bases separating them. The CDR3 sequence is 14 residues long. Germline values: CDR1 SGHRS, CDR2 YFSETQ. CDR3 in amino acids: CASSFDLNNPEAFF. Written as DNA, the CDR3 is TGCGCCAGCAGTTTCGACTTGAATAACCCTGAAGCTTTCTTT.

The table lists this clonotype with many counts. The CDR3 region is CASSSPRRGLTDTQYF. Here the CDR3 DNA reads TGTGCCAGCAGTTCACCACGCAGGGGGCTAACAGATACGCAGTATTTT. The genes are TRBV28 and TRBJ2-3; 8 bases map to TRBD1. This CDR3 spans 16 amino acids. Germline V gene sequence: CDR1 MDHEN, CDR2 SYDVKM. With 4 bases clipped from V and 3 bases from J, the junction kept 9 bases outside the gene matches.

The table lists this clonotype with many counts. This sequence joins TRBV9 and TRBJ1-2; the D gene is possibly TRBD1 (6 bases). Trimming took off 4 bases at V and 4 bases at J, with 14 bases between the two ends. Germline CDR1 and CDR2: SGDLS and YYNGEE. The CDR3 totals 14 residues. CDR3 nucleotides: TGTGCCAGCAGCAACAACCTACAGGGCTATGGCTACACCTTC. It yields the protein CASSNNLQGYGYTF.

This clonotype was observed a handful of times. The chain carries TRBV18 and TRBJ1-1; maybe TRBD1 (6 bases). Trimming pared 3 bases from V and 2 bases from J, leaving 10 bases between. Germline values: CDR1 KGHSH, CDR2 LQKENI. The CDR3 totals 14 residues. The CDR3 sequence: CASSPLDRNTEAFF. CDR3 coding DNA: TGTGCCAGCTCACCCTTGGACAGAAACACTGAAGCTTTCTTT.

The CDR3: CSARMLAGAGTSTDTQYF. DNA of the CDR3: TGCAGTGCTAGGATGCTAGCGGGAGCGGGTACTAGCACAGATACGCAGTATTTT. V and J are TRBV20-1 and TRBJ2-3; 10 positions agree with TRBD2. Trimming removed 3 bases from V and 0 bases from J; junction bases left unmatched: 12. CDR3 length: 18 amino acids. Germline V CDR1 and CDR2: DFQATT, SNEGSKA (reference sequence).